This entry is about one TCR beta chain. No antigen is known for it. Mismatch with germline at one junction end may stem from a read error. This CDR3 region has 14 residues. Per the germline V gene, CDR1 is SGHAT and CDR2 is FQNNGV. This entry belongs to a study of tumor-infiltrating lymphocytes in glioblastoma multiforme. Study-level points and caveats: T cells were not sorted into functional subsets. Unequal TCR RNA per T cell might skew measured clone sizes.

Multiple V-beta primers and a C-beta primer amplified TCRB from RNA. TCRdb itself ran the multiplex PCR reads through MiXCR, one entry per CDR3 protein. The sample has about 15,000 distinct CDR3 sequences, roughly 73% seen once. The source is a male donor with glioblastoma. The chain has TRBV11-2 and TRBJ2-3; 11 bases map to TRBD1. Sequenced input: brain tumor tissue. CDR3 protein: CASSWTGGTGTQYF. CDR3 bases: TGTGCCAGCAGCTGGACAGGGGGCACAGGTACGCAGTATTTT.